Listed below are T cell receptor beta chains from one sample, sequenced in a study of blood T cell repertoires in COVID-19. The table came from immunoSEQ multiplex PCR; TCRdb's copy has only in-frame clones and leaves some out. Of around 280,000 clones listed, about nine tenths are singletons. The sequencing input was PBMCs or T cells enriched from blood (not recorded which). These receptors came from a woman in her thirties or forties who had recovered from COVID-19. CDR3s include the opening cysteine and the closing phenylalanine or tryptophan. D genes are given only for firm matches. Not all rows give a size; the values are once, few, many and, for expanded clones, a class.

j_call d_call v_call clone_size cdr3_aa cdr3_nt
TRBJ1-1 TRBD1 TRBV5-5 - CASSLGRGPEKRNTEAFF TGTGCCAGCAGCTTGGGTAGGGGGCCTGAGAAACGGAACACTGAAGCTTTCTTT
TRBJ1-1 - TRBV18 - CASSPGLDRNTEAFF TGTGCCAGCTCACCCGGATTAGACAGGAACACTGAAGCTTTCTTT
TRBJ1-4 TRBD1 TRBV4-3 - CASSRTGTGDVKLFF TGCGCCAGCAGCCGGACCGGGACAGGGGACGTAAAACTGTTTTTT
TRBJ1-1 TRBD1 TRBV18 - CASSPMGQAIGNTEAFF TGTGCCAGCTCACCAATGGGACAGGCCATTGGGAACACTGAAGCTTTCTTT
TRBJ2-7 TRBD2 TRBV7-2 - CASSLEAAGGPYEQYF TGTGCCAGCAGCTTAGAGGCAGCGGGAGGGCCCTACGAGCAGTACTTC
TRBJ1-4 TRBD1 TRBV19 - CASSIRASGGNEKLFF TGTGCCAGTAGTATTCGGGCCTCAGGGGGGAATGAAAAACTGTTTTTT
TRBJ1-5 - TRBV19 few CAGAASGNQPQHF TGTGCGGGGGCGGCTTCGGGCAATCAGCCCCAGCATTTT
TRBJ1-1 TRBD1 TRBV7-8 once CASSPWTGLGTEAFF TGTGCCAGCAGCCCTTGGACAGGGCTGGGGACTGAAGCTTTCTTT
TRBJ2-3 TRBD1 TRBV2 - CASSGQGILTDTQYF TGTGCCAGCAGCGGACAGGGGATCCTCACAGATACGCAGTATTTT
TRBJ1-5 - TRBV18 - CASSTARDQPQHF TGTGCCAGCTCAACCGCCAGGGATCAGCCCCAGCATTTT
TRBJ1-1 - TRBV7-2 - CASSLGTGHPNTEAFF TGTGCCAGCAGCTTAGGGACGGGACACCCGAACACTGAAGCTTTCTTT
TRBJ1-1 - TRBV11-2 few CASSLPGNTEAFF TGTGCCAGCAGCCTTCCCGGGAACACTGAAGCTTTCTTT
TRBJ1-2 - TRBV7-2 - CASSPSHTEYGYTF TGTGCCAGCAGCCCATCGCATACAGAGTATGGCTACACCTTC
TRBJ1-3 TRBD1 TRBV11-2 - CASRLSNTGGYGNTIYF TGTGCCAGCAGGCTAAGCAATACAGGGGGTTATGGAAACACCATATATTTT
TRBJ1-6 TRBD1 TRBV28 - CASSLHPGGLSPLHF TGTGCCAGCAGTTTACATCCAGGGGGTCTCTCACCCCTCCACTTT
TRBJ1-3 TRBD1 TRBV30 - CASSQGATGNTIYF TGTGCCTCGTCCCAGGGGGCGACTGGAAACACCATATATTTT
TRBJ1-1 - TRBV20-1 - CSARPLTEAFF TGCAGTGCCAGGCCCCTCACTGAAGCTTTCTTT
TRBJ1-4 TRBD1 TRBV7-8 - CASSLGSGTDNEKLFF TGTGCCAGCAGCTTAGGGTCCGGGACAGATAATGAAAAACTGTTTTTT
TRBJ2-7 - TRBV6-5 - CASSSRASPYEQYF TGTGCCAGCAGTTCGCGCGCATCCCCCTACGAGCAGTACTTC
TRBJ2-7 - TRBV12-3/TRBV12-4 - CASSLGSYDEQYF TGTGCCAGCAGTTTAGGATCCTACGACGAGCAGTACTTC
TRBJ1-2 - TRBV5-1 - CASSQARGTQPYGYTF TGCGCCAGCAGCCAAGCCCGGGGTACGCAACCGTATGGCTACACCTTC
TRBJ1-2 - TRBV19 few CASRHRANYGYTF TGTGCCAGCCGACACAGGGCCAACTATGGCTACACCTTC
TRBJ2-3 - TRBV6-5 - CASSYGAARTDTQYF TGTGCCAGCAGTTACGGAGCGGCCAGGACAGATACGCAGTATTTT
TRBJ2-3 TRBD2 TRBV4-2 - CASSQPTSAGTDTQYF TGTGCCAGCAGCCAGCCAACTAGCGCGGGCACAGATACGCAGTATTTT
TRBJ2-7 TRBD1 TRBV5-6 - CASSLLDRSSYEQYF TGTGCCAGCAGCTTGTTGGACAGGAGCTCCTACGAGCAGTACTTC
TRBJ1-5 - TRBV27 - CASSLFGGASRQPQHF TGTGCCAGCAGTTTATTCGGGGGGGCGAGTCGGCAGCCCCAGCATTTT
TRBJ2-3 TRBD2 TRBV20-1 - CSASGGRAGGPDTQYF TGCAGTGCTAGTGGCGGGAGGGCCGGGGGGCCAGATACGCAGTATTTT
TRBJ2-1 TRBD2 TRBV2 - CASRARTSGAPYNEQFF TGTGCCAGCAGGGCTAGGACTAGCGGCGCCCCCTACAATGAGCAGTTCTTC
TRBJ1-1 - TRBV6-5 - CASSYYRAGSEAFF TGTGCCAGCAGTTACTATCGTGCAGGGTCTGAAGCTTTCTTT
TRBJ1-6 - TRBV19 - CASSIRGAVASPLHF TGTGCCAGTAGTATACGGGGGGCGGTAGCTTCACCCCTCCACTTT
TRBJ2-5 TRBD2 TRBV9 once CASSRTYGTSVTGGTQYF TGTGCCAGCAGTAGAACCTACGGGACTAGCGTGACGGGTGGGACCCAGTACTTC
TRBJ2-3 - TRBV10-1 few CASSRGGNTQYF TGCGCCAGCAGTCGCGGAGGGAATACGCAGTATTTT
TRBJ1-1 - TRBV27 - CASEPHGREGTEAFF TGTGCCAGCGAACCTCACGGACGGGAGGGCACTGAAGCTTTCTTT
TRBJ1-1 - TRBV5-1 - CASSFGINTEAFF TGCGCCAGCAGTTTCGGGATTAACACTGAAGCTTTCTTT
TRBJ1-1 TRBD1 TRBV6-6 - CASTGTENTEAFF TGTGCCAGCACTGGGACAGAAAACACTGAAGCTTTCTTT
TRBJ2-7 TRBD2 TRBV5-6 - CASSPGLAGTSYEQYF TGTGCCAGCAGCCCTGGACTAGCGGGGACCTCCTACGAGCAGTACTTC
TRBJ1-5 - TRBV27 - CASSLGVQGSSPQHF TGTGCCAGCAGTTTGGGGGTACAGGGCTCTTCCCCCCAGCATTTT
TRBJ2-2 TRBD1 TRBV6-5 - CASSRDRVITGELFF TGTGCCAGCAGTAGGGACAGGGTAATTACCGGGGAGCTGTTTTTT
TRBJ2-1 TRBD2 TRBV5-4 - CASSATSGSYQAGNEQFF TGTGCCAGCAGCGCAACTAGCGGGTCCTATCAAGCGGGGAATGAGCAGTTCTTC
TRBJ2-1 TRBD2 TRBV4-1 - CASSQDPGGRVNEQFF TGCGCCAGCAGCCAAGATCCCGGCGGGAGGGTCAATGAGCAGTTCTTC
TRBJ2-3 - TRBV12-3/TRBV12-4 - CASSAGDTQYF TGTGCCAGCAGCGCGGGAGATACGCAGTATTTT
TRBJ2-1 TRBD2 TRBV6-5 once CASRGLAGNEQFF TGTGCCAGCAGGGGACTAGCGGGGAATGAGCAGTTCTTC
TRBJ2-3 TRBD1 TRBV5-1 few CASSLIPTGATDTQYF TGCGCCAGCAGCTTAATTCCTACAGGGGCCACAGATACGCAGTATTTT
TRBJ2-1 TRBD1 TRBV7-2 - CASKSQGVRDEQFF TGTGCCAGCAAATCACAGGGGGTTAGGGATGAGCAGTTCTTC
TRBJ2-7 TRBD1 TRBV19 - CASSMGQGDEQYF TGTGCCAGTAGTATGGGACAGGGGGACGAGCAGTACTTC
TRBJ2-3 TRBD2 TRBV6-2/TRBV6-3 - CASSRQRELTDTQYF TGTGCCAGCAGTCGACAGCGGGAGCTTACAGATACGCAGTATTTT
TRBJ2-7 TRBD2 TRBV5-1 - CASSLAASGSYEQYF TGCGCCAGCAGCTTGGCGGCTAGCGGGTCCTACGAGCAGTACTTC
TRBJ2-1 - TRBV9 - CASTPSGTSFHEQFF TGTGCCAGCACCCCCTCCGGGACTTCCTTCCATGAGCAGTTCTTC
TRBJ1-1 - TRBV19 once CASSINRAVTEAFF TGTGCCAGTAGTATAAACAGGGCAGTGACTGAAGCTTTCTTT
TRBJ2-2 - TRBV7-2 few CASSLFSGVRTGELFF TGTGCCAGCAGCTTATTTTCGGGAGTGAGAACCGGGGAGCTGTTTTTT
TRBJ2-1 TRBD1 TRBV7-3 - CASSLGQGYEQFF TGTGCCAGCAGTCTCGGACAGGGGTACGAGCAGTTCTTC
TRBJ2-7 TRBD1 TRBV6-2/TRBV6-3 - CASSDRGEDEQYF TGTGCCAGCAGCGACAGGGGGGAGGACGAGCAGTACTTC
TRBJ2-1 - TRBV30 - CAWSDEQGYNEQFF TGTGCCTGGAGCGATGAACAGGGTTACAATGAGCAGTTCTTC
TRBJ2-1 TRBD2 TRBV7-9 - CASSQAGGFRKLDNEQFF TGTGCCAGCAGTCAGGCGGGGGGGTTCCGGAAACTGGACAATGAGCAGTTCTTC
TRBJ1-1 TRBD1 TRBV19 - CASETGPWGAEAFF TGTGCCAGCGAGACAGGGCCTTGGGGCGCTGAAGCTTTCTTT
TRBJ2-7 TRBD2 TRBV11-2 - CASSSTSGSAEQYF TGTGCCAGCAGCTCGACTAGCGGGAGTGCCGAGCAGTACTTC
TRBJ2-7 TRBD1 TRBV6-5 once CASSYGQGGAIQYF TGTGCCAGCAGTTACGGACAGGGGGGAGCAATTCAGTACTTC
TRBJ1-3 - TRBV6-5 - CASSYGRDFSGNTIYF TGTGCCAGCAGTTACGGTCGGGATTTCTCTGGAAACACCATATATTTT
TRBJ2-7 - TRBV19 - CASSPPGVSYEQYF TGTGCCAGTAGCCCCCCCGGGGTTTCCTACGAGCAGTACTTC
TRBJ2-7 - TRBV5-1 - CASSPTYEQYF TGCGCCAGCAGCCCAACCTACGAGCAGTACTTC